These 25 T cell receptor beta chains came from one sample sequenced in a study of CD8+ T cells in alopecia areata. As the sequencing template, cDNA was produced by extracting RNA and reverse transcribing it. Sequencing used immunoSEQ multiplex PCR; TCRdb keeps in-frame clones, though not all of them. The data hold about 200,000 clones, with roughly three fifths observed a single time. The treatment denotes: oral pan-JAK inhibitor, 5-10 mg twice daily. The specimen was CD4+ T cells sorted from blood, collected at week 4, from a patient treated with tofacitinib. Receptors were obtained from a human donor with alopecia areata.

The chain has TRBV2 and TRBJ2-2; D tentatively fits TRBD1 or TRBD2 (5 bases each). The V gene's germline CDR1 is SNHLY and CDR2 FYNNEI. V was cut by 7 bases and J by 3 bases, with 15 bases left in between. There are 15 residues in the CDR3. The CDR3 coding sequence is TGTGCCAGCAATGCCCTGGGACGGGACACCGGGGAGCTGTTTTTT. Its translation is CASNALGRDTGELFF.

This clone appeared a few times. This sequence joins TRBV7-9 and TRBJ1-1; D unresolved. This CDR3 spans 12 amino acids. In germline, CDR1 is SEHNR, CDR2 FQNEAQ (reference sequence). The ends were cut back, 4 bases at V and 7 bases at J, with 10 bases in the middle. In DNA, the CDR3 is TGTGCCAGCAGCTACTACACCCTTGAAGCTTTCTTT. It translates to CASSYYTLEAFF.

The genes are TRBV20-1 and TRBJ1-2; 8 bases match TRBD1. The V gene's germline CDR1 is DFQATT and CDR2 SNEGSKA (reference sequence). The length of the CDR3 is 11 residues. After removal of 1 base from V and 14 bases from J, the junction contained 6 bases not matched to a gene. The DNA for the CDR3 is TGCAGTGCTAGAGGGGGACAGGCGTCAACCTTC. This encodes CSARGGQASTF.

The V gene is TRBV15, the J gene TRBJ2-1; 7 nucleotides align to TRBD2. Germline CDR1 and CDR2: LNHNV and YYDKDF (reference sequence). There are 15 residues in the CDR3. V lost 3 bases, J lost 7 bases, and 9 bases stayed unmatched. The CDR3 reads CATSSRAGMDNEQFF. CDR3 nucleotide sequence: TGTGCCACCAGCAGCAGAGCGGGGATGGATAATGAGCAGTTCTTC. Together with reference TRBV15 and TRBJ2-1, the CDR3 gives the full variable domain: DAMVIQNPRYQVTQFGKPVTLSCSQTLNHNVMYWYQQKSSQAPKLLFHYYDKDFNNEADTPDNFQSRRPNTSFCFLDIRSPGLGDTAMYLCATSSRAGMDNEQFFGPGTRLTVL.

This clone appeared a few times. The CDR3 coding sequence is TGCAGCGTTGGCGAGGGGGCTCAAGAGACCCAGTACTTC. As protein: CSVGEGAQETQYF. J is TRBJ2-5 and V is TRBV29-1, with 7 bases aligning to TRBD1. V trimming: 4 bases; J trimming: 2 bases; junction bases outside the gene matches: 4. The CDR3 is made up of 13 amino acids. Per the germline V gene, CDR1 is SQVTM and CDR2 is ANQGSEA.

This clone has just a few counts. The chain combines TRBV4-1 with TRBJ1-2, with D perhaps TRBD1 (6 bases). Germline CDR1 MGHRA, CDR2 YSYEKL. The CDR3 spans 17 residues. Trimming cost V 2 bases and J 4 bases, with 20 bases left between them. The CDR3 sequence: CASSQPDSTIETYGYTF. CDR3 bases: TGCGCCAGCAGCCAACCGGACAGTACTATCGAAACCTATGGCTACACCTTC.

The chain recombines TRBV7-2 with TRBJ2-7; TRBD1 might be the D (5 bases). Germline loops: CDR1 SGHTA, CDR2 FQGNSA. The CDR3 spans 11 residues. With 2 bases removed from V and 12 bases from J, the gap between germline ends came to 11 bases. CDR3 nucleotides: TGTGCCAGCAGCTTAATGGGGCGGAGGTACTTC. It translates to CASSLMGRRYF. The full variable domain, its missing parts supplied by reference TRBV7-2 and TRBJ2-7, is GAGVSQSPSNKVTEKGKDVELRCDPISGHTALYWYRQSLGQGLEFLIYFQGNSAPDKSGLPSDRFSAERTGGSVSTLTIQRTQQEDSAVYLCASSLMGRRYFGPGTRLTVT.

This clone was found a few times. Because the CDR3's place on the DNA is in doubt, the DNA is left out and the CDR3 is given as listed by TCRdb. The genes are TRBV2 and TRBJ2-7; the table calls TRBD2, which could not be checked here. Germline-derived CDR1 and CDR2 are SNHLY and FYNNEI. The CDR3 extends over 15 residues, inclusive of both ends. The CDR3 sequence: CASSDVVAGGAGKSF.

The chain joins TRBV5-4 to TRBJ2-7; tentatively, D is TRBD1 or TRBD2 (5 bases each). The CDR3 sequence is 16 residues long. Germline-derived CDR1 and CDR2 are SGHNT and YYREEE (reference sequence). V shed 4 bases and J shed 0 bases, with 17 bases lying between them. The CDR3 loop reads CASSPGGGMGSYEQYF. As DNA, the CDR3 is TGTGCCAGCAGCCCTGGGGGTGGGATGGGCTCCTACGAGCAGTACTTC.

The CDR3 sequence is CASSRVTGVAYEQYF. The CDR3 DNA is TGCGCCAGCAGCCGAGTGACAGGGGTGGCCTACGAGCAGTACTTC. This chain links TRBV4-1 with TRBJ2-7; 8 bases are a match to TRBD1. Germline CDR1 MGHRA, CDR2 YSYEKL. Trimming at V came to 4 bases and at J to 2 bases, leaving 7 bases not matched to a gene. The CDR3 has 15 amino acids.

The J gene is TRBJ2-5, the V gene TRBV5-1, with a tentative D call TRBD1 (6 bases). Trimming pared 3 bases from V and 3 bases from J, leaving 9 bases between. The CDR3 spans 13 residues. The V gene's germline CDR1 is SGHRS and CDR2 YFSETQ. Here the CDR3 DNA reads TGCGCCAGCAGCTCTCAGGGGAAAGAGACCCAGTACTTC. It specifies CASSSQGKETQYF.

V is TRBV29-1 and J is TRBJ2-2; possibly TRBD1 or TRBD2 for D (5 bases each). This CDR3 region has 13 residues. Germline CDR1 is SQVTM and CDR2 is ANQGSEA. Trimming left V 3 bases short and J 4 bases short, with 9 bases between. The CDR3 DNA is TGCAGCGTTGAGGGACGCTCCACCGGGGAGCTGTTTTTT. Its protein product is CSVEGRSTGELFF.

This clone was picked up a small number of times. Here the CDR3 reads CASTVSKGGEDEQYF. For the CDR3, the DNA is TGTGCCAGCACGGTTTCGAAAGGGGGCGAGGACGAGCAGTACTTC. This chain links TRBV2 with TRBJ2-7; 7 nucleotides align to TRBD1. The CDR3 sequence is 15 residues long. With 7 bases clipped from V and 5 bases from J, the junction kept 14 bases outside the gene matches. CDR1 is SNHLY and CDR2 is FYNNEI in the germline V gene.

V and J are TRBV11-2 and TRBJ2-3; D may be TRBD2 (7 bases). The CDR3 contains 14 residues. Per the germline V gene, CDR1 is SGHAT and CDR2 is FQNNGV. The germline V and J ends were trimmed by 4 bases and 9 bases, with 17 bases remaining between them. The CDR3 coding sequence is TGTGCCAGCAGCTCCGTGGGGGGGCCTGGGACGCAGTATTTT. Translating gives CASSSVGGPGTQYF.

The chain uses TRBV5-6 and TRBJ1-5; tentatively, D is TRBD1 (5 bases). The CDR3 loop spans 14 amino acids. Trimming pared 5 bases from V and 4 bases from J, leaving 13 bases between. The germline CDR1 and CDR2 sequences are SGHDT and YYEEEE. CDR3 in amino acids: CASSKRQLNQPQHF. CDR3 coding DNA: TGTGCCAGCAGTAAGCGACAGTTGAATCAGCCCCAGCATTTT. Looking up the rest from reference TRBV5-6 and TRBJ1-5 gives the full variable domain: DAGVTQSPTHLIKTRGQQVTLRCSPKSGHDTVSWYQQALGQGPQFIFQYYEEEERQRGNFPDRFSGHQFPNYSSELNVNALLLGDSALYLCASSKRQLNQPQHFGDGTRLSIL.

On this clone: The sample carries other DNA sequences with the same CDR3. DNA for the CDR3: TGTGCCTGGAGTGTACAGGGGGAGACCCAGTACTTC. Encoded protein: CAWSVQGETQYF. The V gene is TRBV30, the J gene TRBJ2-5, with 7 bases lining up with TRBD1. V shed 0 bases, J shed 5 bases, and the junction held 0 bases outside the gene matches. The CDR3 is made up of 12 amino acids. Germline lookup yields CDR1 GTSNPN and CDR2 SVGIG (reference sequence).

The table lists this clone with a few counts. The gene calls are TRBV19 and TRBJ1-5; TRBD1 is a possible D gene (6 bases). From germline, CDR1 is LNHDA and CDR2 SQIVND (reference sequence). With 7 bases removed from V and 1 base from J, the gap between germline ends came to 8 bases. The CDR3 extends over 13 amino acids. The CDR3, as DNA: TGTGCCAGTATGCAGGGGAGCAATCAGCCCCAGCATTTT. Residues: CASMQGSNQPQHF. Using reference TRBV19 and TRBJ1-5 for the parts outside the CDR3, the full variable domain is DGGITQSPKYLFRKEGQNVTLSCEQNLNHDAMYWYRQDPGQGLRLIYYSQIVNDFQKGDIAEGYSVSREKKESFPLTVTSAQKNPTAFYLCASMQGSNQPQHFGDGTRLSIL.

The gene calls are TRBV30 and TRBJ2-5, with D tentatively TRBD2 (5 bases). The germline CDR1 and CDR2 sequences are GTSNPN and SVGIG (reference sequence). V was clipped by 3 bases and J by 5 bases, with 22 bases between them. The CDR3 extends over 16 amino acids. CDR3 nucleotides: TGTGCCTGGAGGGATCGATCGCTAGCTGGAGAGGAGACCCAGTACTTC. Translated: CAWRDRSLAGEETQYF.

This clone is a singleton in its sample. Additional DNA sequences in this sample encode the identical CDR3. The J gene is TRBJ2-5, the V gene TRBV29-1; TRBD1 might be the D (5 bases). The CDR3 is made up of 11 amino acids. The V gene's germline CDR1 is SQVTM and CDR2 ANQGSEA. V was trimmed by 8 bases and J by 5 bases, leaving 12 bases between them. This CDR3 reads CSSQGGETQYF. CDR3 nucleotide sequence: TGCAGCTCTCAGGGTGGCGAGACCCAGTACTTC.

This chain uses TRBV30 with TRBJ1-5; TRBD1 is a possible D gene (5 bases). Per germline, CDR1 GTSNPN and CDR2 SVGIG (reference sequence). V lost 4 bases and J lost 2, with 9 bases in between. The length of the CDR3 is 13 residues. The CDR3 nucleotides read TGTGCCTGGAACCTGGGGGGCAATCAGCCCCAGCATTTT. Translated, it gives CAWNLGGNQPQHF. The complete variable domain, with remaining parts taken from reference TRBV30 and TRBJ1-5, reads SQTIHQWPATLVQPVGSPLSLECTVEGTSNPNLYWYRQAAGRGLQLLFYSVGIGQISSEVPQNLSASRPQDRQFILSSKKLLLSDSGFYLCAWNLGGNQPQHFGDGTRLSIL.

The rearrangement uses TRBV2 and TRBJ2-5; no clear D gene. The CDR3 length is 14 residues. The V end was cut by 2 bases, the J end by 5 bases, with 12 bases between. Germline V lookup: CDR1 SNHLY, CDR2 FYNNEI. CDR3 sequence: CASSEHRALETQYF. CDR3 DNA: TGTGCCAGCAGTGAACACCGAGCTTTGGAGACCCAGTACTTC. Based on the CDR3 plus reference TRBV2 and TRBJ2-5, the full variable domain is EPEVTQTPSHQVTQMGQEVILRCVPISNHLYFYWYRQILGQKVEFLVSFYNNEISEKSEIFDDQFSVERPDGSNFTLKIRSTKLEDSAMYFCASSEHRALETQYFGPGTRLLVL.

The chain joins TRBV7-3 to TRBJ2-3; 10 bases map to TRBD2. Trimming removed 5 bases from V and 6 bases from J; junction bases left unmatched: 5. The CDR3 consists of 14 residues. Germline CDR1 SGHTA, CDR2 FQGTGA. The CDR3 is CASSEAGGSDTQYF. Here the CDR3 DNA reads TGTGCCAGCAGCGAAGCGGGGGGGTCGGATACGCAGTATTTT.

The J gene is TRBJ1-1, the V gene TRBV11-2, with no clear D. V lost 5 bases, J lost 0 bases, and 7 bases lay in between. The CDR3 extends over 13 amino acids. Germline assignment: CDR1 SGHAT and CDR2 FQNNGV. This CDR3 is CASSLHMNTEAFF. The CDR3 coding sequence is TGTGCCAGCAGCCTACATATGAACACTGAAGCTTTCTTT.

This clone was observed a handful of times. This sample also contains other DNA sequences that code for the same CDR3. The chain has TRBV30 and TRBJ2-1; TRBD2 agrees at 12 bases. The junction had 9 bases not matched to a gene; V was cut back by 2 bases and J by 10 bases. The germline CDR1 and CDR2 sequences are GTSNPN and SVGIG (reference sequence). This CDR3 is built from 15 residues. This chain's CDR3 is CAWSWPSGGAREQFF. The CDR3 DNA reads TGTGCCTGGAGTTGGCCTAGCGGGGGGGCCAGGGAGCAGTTCTTC.

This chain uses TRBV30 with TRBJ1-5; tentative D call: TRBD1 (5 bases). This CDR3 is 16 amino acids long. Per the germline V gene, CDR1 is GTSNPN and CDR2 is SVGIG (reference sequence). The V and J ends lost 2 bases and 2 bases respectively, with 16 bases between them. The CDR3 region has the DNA TGTGCCTGGAGTATGGGGGACGGATGGGGCAATCAGCCCCAGCATTTT. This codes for CAWSMGDGWGNQPQHF.